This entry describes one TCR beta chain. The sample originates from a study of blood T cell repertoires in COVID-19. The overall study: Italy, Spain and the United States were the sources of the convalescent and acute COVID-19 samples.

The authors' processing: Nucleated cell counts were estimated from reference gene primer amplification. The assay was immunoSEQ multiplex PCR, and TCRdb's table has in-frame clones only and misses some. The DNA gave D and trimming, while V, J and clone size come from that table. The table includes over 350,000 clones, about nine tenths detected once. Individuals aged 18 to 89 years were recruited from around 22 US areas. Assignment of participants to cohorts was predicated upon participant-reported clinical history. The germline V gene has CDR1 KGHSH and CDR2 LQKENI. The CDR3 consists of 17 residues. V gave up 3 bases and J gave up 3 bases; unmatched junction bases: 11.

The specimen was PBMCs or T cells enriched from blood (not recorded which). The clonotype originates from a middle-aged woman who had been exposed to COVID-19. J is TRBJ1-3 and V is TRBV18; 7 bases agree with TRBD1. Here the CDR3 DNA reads TGTGCCAGCTCACCCCTCCCTGACAGGGCTCATGGAAACACCATATATTTT. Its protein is CASSPLPDRAHGNTIYF.